The 29 T cell receptor beta chains presented below share a single source sample, sequenced in a study of T cells in Graves' hyperthyroidism and ophthalmopathy. There were TCR beta CDR3 regions amplified from RNA transcripts. A first-round RT-PCR of the TCR CDR3 used the HTBI primer set. Each CDR3 protein gets one entry after TCRdb re-called the multiplex PCR reads with MiXCR. This sample yields roughly 640,000 distinct CDR3 sequences, of which more than 15% are seen a single time; roughly 3% belongs to the top ten. Sequencing was carried out using blood. The receptors derive from a woman between 40 and 55 years old with Graves' ophthalmopathy.

This clonotype has at least ten counts. The chain is built from TRBV5-1 and TRBJ2-3; TRBD1 matches 8 bases. CDR1 and CDR2 (germline): SGHRS, YFSETQ. Trimming removed 4 bases from V and 0 bases from J; junction bases left unmatched: 10. This CDR3 contains 17 residues. CDR3 sequence: CASSGYAGGLSTDTQYF. As DNA, the CDR3 is TGCGCCAGCAGCGGGTACGCAGGGGGCCTAAGCACAGATACGCAGTATTTT.

This clonotype was recorded at least ten times. The J gene is TRBJ1-1, the V gene TRBV20-1; the D gene is possibly TRBD1 (5 bases). The CDR3 sequence is 15 residues long. CDR1 is DFQATT, CDR2 SNEGSKA, per germline (reference sequence). The V gene lost 6 bases and the J gene lost 3 bases, with 20 bases spanning the gap. Here the CDR3 reads CSAYSGGEQDTEAFF. CDR3 nucleotides: TGCAGTGCCTACTCTGGAGGGGAGCAAGACACTGAAGCTTTCTTT.

At least ten counts were recorded for this clonotype. V usage is TRBV7-3 and J usage is TRBJ2-4, with D possibly being TRBD1 (6 bases). CDR1 SGHTA and CDR2 FQGTGA come from the germline V gene. CDR3 length: 13 amino acids. Trimming took off 5 bases at V and 5 bases at J, with 10 bases between the two ends. The DNA of the CDR3 is TGTGCCAGCAGCGTACAGGGTGAAAACATTCAGTACTTC. This codes for CASSVQGENIQYF.

This clonotype has just a few counts. The chain links TRBV9 to TRBJ1-2; D may be TRBD1 (5 bases). Germline CDR1 is SGDLS and CDR2 is YYNGEE. The CDR3 length is 16 residues. Between the trimmed V and J ends, which lost 0 bases and 8 bases, there was a span of 20 bases. The DNA for the CDR3 is TGTGCCAGCAGCGTAGGACCCTTGGACTCCTGGGGGGGCTACACCTTC. Translation gives CASSVGPLDSWGGYTF.

This clonotype turned up a few times. Possible read error: a much larger clone is one base away. The chain combines TRBV18 with TRBJ1-1; D is ambiguous. This CDR3 is 13 amino acids long. CDR1 is KGHSH and CDR2 is LQKENI in the germline V gene. The CDR3 protein is CAGSRNRDTEAFF. CDR3 nucleotides: TGTGCCGGCTCACGAAACCGGGACACTGAAGCTTTCTTT.

The table lists this clonotype with many counts. This chain uses TRBV2 with TRBJ2-7; D might be TRBD1 (5 bases). The CDR3 spans 14 residues. The V and J ends lost 3 bases and 5 bases respectively, with 14 bases between them. The germline gives CDR1 SNHLY, CDR2 FYNNEI. The DNA for the CDR3 is TGTGCCAGCAGTGATGGGCAGGGCGCCGACGAGCAGTACTTC. Translating gives CASSDGQGADEQYF.

There are a few counts of this clonotype. This chain links TRBV11-2 with TRBJ2-2; no clear D. V was pared by 1 base and J by 12 bases, with 9 bases between. The CDR3 is 12 residues long. Germline V gene data show CDR1 as SGHAT and CDR2 as FQNNGV. The CDR3 coding sequence is TGTGCCAGCAGCTTAGGCTCCCAGCAGCTGTTTTTT. This encodes CASSLGSQQLFF. Together with reference TRBV11-2 and TRBJ2-2, the CDR3 gives the full variable domain: EAGVAQSPRYKIIEKRQSVAFWCNPISGHATLYWYQQILGQGPKLLIQFQNNGVVDDSQLPKDRFSAERLKGVDSTLKIQPAKLEDSAVYLCASSLGSQQLFFGEGSRLTVL.

The genes are TRBV20-1 and TRBJ2-3; maybe TRBD2 (7 bases). V was pared by 3 bases and J by 2 bases, with 15 bases between. CDR1 is DFQATT, CDR2 SNEGSKA, per germline (reference sequence). This CDR3 contains 15 residues. As DNA, the CDR3 is TGCAGTGCTAGGGGAGGGGGACTCCTCACAGATACGCAGTATTTT. This translates into CSARGGGLLTDTQYF.

The chain couples TRBV7-9 to TRBJ2-3; D tentatively reads TRBD1 or TRBD2 (7 bases each). With 2 bases removed from V and 2 bases from J, the gap between germline ends came to 14 bases. This CDR3 has 16 residues. Per the germline V gene, CDR1 is SEHNR and CDR2 is FQNEAQ (reference sequence). The DNA of the CDR3 is TGTGCCAGCAGCTTATACAGGGGAGGGGACACAGATACGCAGTATTTT. It is translated as CASSLYRGGDTDTQYF. Full variable domain (remainder filled in from reference TRBV7-9 and TRBJ2-3): DTGVSQNPRHKITKRGQNVTFRCDPISEHNRLYWYRQTLGQGPEFLTYFQNEAQLEKSRLLSDRFSAERPKGSFSTLEIQRTEQGDSAMYLCASSLYRGGDTDTQYFGPGTRLTVL.

The table lists this clonotype with many counts. The CDR3 bases are TGTGCCAGCAGCCCCCCCGGGGGTGATGAGCAGTTCTTC. Its translation is CASSPPGGDEQFF. The gene calls are TRBV11-2 and TRBJ2-1; D is possibly TRBD2 (6 bases). Trimming stripped 5 bases from V and 8 bases from J, with 13 bases between. In germline, CDR1 is SGHAT, CDR2 FQNNGV. The length of the CDR3 is 13 residues.

V usage is TRBV2 and J usage is TRBJ2-5; D unclear. The germline V gene has CDR1 SNHLY and CDR2 FYNNEI. V lost 4 bases and J lost 4, with 13 bases in between. The CDR3 length is 14 residues. This CDR3 is CASSGQNLAETQYF. Here the CDR3 DNA reads TGTGCCAGCAGTGGGCAGAATTTAGCAGAGACCCAGTACTTC.

This clonotype was detected ten times or more. The chain has TRBV6-1 and TRBJ2-7; unclear D gene. The CDR3 is made up of 12 amino acids. V was pared by 5 bases and J by 3 bases, with 8 bases between. Germline loops: CDR1 MNHNS, CDR2 SASEGT. CDR3: CASSPLHYEQYF. CDR3 sequence (DNA): TGTGCCAGCAGTCCTCTACACTACGAGCAGTACTTC.

This clonotype was counted between two and nine times. The V call is TRBV12-3 or TRBV12-4, the J call TRBJ1-2; D is possibly TRBD1 (5 bases). The germline V and J ends were trimmed by 7 bases and 8 bases, with 14 bases remaining between them. The CDR3 totals 12 residues. The CDR3 DNA follows: TGTGCCAGCAACCACGGGGGTTTGGGCTACACCTTC. It codes for CASNHGGLGYTF.

This clonotype was counted a few times. The CDR3 here is CSAREKGIYEQYF. In DNA, the CDR3 is TGCAGTGCTAGAGAGAAGGGGATCTACGAGCAGTACTTC. The J gene is TRBJ2-7, the V gene TRBV20-1; perhaps TRBD1 as D (5 bases). Trimming stripped 0 bases from V and 3 bases from J, with 9 bases between. CDR1 DFQATT and CDR2 SNEGSKA come from the germline V gene (reference sequence). The CDR3 sequence is 13 residues long.

This clonotype was observed many times. The chain recombines TRBV20-1 with TRBJ2-1; D might be TRBD1 (5 bases). The germline V gene has CDR1 DFQATT and CDR2 SNEGSKA (reference sequence). V shed 6 bases and J shed 13 bases, with 19 bases lying between them. CDR3 length: 12 residues. In DNA, the CDR3 is TGCAGTGCATTACGACAGACCCCGGTTCAGTTCTTC. Translated: CSALRQTPVQFF.

Ten or more counts support this clonotype. V gene TRBV2 combines with J gene TRBJ2-7; 8 bases match TRBD2. This CDR3 has 13 amino acids. V gave up 8 bases and J gave up 0 bases; unmatched junction bases: 3. Looked up from germline, CDR1 is SNHLY and CDR2 is FYNNEI. The CDR3 loop reads CASLLAASYEQYF. The CDR3 region has the DNA TGTGCCAGCTTACTAGCGGCCTCCTACGAGCAGTACTTC.

In its sample, this clonotype was seen a few times. This chain links TRBV28 with TRBJ2-7; D tentatively fits TRBD1 or TRBD2 (5 bases each). This CDR3 comprises 14 residues. CDR1 is MDHEN and CDR2 is SYDVKM in the germline V gene. V was shortened by 5 bases and J by 3 bases, with 14 bases between the two germline ends. CDR3 amino acids: CASSLRDGYYEQYF. The CDR3 DNA reads as TGTGCCAGCAGTCTCCGGGACGGTTACTACGAGCAGTACTTC.

On this clonotype itself: Given a much more abundant clone one base away, this may be a read error. The conserved phenylalanine or tryptophan is not found at the CDR3 terminus, so this likely reflects a read error. The chain combines TRBV24-1 with TRBJ2-1, with 8 bases identical to TRBD2. The CDR3 is 15 amino acids. Germline trimming cut 5 bases from V and 4 bases from J; bases unmatched to any gene: 6. The germline V gene encodes CDR1 KGHDR and CDR2 SFDVKD. The CDR3 is CATSGTGLGYNEQFS. The DNA for the CDR3 is TGTGCCACCAGTGGGACGGGACTAGGATACAATGAGCAGTTCTCC.

This clonotype was counted ten times or more. The genes are TRBV29-1 and TRBJ2-2; perhaps TRBD1 as D (5 bases). Germline V gene sequence: CDR1 SQVTM, CDR2 ANQGSEA. This CDR3 is 13 amino acids long. V gave up 3 bases and J gave up 5 bases, with 10 bases separating them. The CDR3 DNA is TGCAGCGTTGATAAGGGGCGGACCGGGGAGCTGTTTTTT. As protein: CSVDKGRTGELFF.

This clonotype was counted between two and nine times. This sequence joins TRBV9 and TRBJ1-2; 7 nucleotides align to TRBD1. V lost 0 bases to trimming and J lost 6 bases; unmatched junction nucleotides: 8. The CDR3 has 15 amino acids. CDR1 and CDR2 from the germline V gene are SGDLS and YYNGEE. The CDR3 here is CASSVAPGTANGYTF. As DNA, the CDR3 is TGTGCCAGCAGCGTAGCTCCGGGGACAGCCAATGGCTACACCTTC.

This chain links TRBV18 with TRBJ1-6; a weak D match, TRBD1 (5 bases). V was trimmed by 3 bases and J by 3 bases, leaving 9 bases between them. This CDR3 is built from 15 residues. Germline V gives CDR1 KGHSH, CDR2 LQKENI. The CDR3 sequence is CASSPGEYYNSPLHF. CDR3 bases: TGTGCCAGCTCACCGGGGGAGTACTATAATTCACCCCTCCACTTT.

This clonotype was picked up many times. The chain links TRBV11-3 to TRBJ2-3, with 13 positions matching TRBD2. This CDR3 has 16 amino acids. CDR1 is SGHNT and CDR2 is YENEEA in the germline V gene. Trimming at V came to 5 bases and at J to 4 bases, leaving 6 bases not matched to a gene. Written as DNA, the CDR3 is TGTGCCAGCAGCCAAGGACTAGCGGGAGAACCAGATACGCAGTATTTT. Residues: CASSQGLAGEPDTQYF.

V gene TRBV28 combines with J gene TRBJ2-2; 11 bases map to TRBD1. The CDR3 has 18 residues. V shed 6 bases and J 3 bases; nucleotides not matched to a gene: 12. The germline V gene encodes CDR1 MDHEN and CDR2 SYDVKM. The CDR3 reads CASSLSFPGQGDTGELFF. The CDR3 DNA is TGTGCCAGCAGCCTCAGTTTCCCGGGACAGGGGGACACCGGGGAGCTGTTTTTT.

This clonotype was seen a few times. The gene calls are TRBV20-1 and TRBJ1-1, with TRBD1 as a possible D gene (5 bases). V was trimmed by 1 base and J by 6 bases, leaving 12 bases between them. This CDR3 spans 13 amino acids. Germline assignment: CDR1 DFQATT and CDR2 SNEGSKA (reference sequence). DNA for the CDR3: TGCAGTGCTAGAGCCCCAACGGGGGCTGAAGCTTTCTTT. Amino acids: CSARAPTGAEAFF.

This clonotype was observed many times. The CDR3 sequence: CASSFPNRGEQFF. The CDR3 bases are TGTGCCAGCAGTTTCCCAAACAGGGGGGAGCAGTTCTTC. This chain connects TRBV28 to TRBJ2-1, with 8 nucleotides matching TRBD1. J gave up 10 bases and V 3 bases, and 5 bases lay outside the gene matches. Germline values: CDR1 MDHEN, CDR2 SYDVKM. This CDR3 has 13 residues. Variable domain in full (rest from reference TRBV28 and TRBJ2-1): DVKVTQSSRYLVKRTGEKVFLECVQDMDHENMFWYRQDPGLGLRLIYFSYDVKMKEKGDIPEGYSVSREKKERFSLILESASTNQTSMYLCASSFPNRGEQFFGPGTRLTVL.

This clonotype was counted ten times or more. V gene TRBV10-1 combines with J gene TRBJ2-3, with D possibly TRBD1 on 6 matching bases. The CDR3 totals 14 residues. Germline CDR1 reads WNHNN; CDR2 reads SYGVQD (reference sequence). The germline V and J ends were trimmed by 6 bases and 1 base, with 11 bases remaining between them. The CDR3 loop is CASSPRGRTDTQYF. The CDR3, as DNA: TGCGCCAGCAGCCCCAGGGGCCGCACAGATACGCAGTATTTT.

This clonotype was seen many times. The chain is built from TRBV30 and TRBJ2-4; D may be TRBD1 (6 bases). CDR1 is GTSNPN, CDR2 SVGIG, per germline (reference sequence). The CDR3 length is 14 residues. Trimming took 0 bases from V and 1 from J, leaving 7 bases between them. The chain's CDR3 is CAWSVQGAKNIQYF. CDR3 bases: TGTGCCTGGAGTGTGCAGGGGGCCAAAAACATTCAGTACTTC. Drawing the rest from reference TRBV30 and TRBJ2-4, the complete variable domain is SQTIHQWPATLVQPVGSPLSLECTVEGTSNPNLYWYRQAAGRGLQLLFYSVGIGQISSEVPQNLSASRPQDRQFILSSKKLLLSDSGFYLCAWSVQGAKNIQYFGAGTRLSVL.

The chain carries TRBV20-1 and TRBJ2-4; 9 nucleotides line up with TRBD2. Germline CDR1 reads DFQATT; CDR2 reads SNEGSKA (reference sequence). The CDR3 covers 13 residues. Germline trimming cut 4 bases from V and 7 bases from J; bases unmatched to any gene: 5. CDR3 residues: CSAISGSSNIQYF. In nucleotides, the CDR3 is TGCAGTGCTATTAGCGGGAGTAGCAACATTCAGTACTTC.

The rearrangement uses TRBV7-3 and TRBJ2-2, with TRBD1 matching over 7 bases. The CDR3 runs 15 residues. With 3 bases clipped from V and 5 bases from J, the junction kept 6 bases outside the gene matches. Per germline, CDR1 SGHTA and CDR2 FQGTGA. CDR3 coding DNA: TGTGCCAGCAGCTTGAGGGGGCGCGAGACCGGGGAGCTGTTTTTT. Its translation: CASSLRGRETGELFF. Using reference TRBV7-3 and TRBJ2-2 for the parts outside the CDR3, the full variable domain is GAGVSQTPSNKVTEKGKYVELRCDPISGHTALYWYRQSLGQGPEFLIYFQGTGAADDSGLPNDRFFAVRPEGSVSTLKIQRTERGDSAVYLCASSLRGRETGELFFGEGSRLTVL.